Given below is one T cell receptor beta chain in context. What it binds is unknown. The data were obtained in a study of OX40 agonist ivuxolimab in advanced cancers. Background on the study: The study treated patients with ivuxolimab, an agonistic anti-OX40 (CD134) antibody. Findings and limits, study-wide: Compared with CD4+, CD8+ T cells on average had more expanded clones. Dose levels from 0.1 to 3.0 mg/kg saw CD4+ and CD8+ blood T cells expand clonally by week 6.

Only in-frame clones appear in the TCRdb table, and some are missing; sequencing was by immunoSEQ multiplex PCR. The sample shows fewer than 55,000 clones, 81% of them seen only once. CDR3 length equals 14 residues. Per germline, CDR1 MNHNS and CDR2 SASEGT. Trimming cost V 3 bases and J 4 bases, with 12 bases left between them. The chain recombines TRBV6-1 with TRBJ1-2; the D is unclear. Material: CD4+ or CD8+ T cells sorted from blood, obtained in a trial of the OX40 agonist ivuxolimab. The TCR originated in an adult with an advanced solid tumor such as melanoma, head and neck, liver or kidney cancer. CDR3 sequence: CASSDRGWGYGYTF. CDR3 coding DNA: TGTGCCAGCAGTGATCGTGGGTGGGGCTATGGCTACACCTTC.